This entry features one TCR beta chain sequence. Produced via immunoSEQ multiplex PCR; TCRdb's table is partial and in-frame only. The sample lists roughly 300,000 clones; approximately 90% were seen once. Looked up from germline, CDR1 is SGHNT and CDR2 is YYREEE (reference sequence). There are 15 residues in the CDR3. V lost 2 bases to trimming and J lost 1 base; unmatched junction nucleotides: 3. This specimen belongs to a study of blood T cell repertoires in COVID-19. Study at large: Spain, Italy and the United States supplied samples that represented acute and convalescent COVID-19. In each case, the material was cDNA or gDNA derived from T cells, B-cell-depleted T cells, or PBMCs.

Patients at the Seattle site were enrolled during active infection and followed longitudinally. This chain connects TRBV5-4 to TRBJ2-4; 7 nucleotides agree with TRBD2. The clonotype originates from a woman aged 25 to 39 with COVID-19, enrolled during active disease. Material: peripheral blood. CDR3 sequence reads: CASSLAGSAKNIQYF. The CDR3 coding sequence is TGTGCCAGCAGCTTAGCGGGGTCCGCCAAAAACATTCAGTACTTC.